This T cell receptor beta chain was sequenced during a study of cytomegalovirus exposure and HLA in healthy donors. Study findings and constraints: Looking again later, the authors saw that most CMV-associated TCR beta chains seemed HLA-restricted. As a later analysis showed, several of the most significant clusters appeared to be linked to common viral pathogens. The investigators catalogued 150 to 200 TCR beta chains as cytomegalovirus-associated. The study assumed roughly uniform donor sequencing depth for presence/absence analyses.

A multiplex PCR was run with 60 Vbeta primers and 13 Jbeta primers. TCRdb's copy holds only in-frame clones and misses some; the assay was immunoSEQ multiplex PCR. The repertoire holds 90,000 to 95,000 clones, with around 81% as singletons. The CDR3 length is 11 residues. V was shortened by 0 bases and J by 7 bases, with 4 bases between the two germline ends. The germline gives CDR1 SGHTS, CDR2 YDEGEE. Remarks on this clone: Its antigen is as yet unknown.

This TCR derives from a man aged 25-45 years in good health and CMV-seronegative. This chain connects TRBV5-8 to TRBJ1-2; D ambiguous. The sample comprised PBMCs. CDR3 DNA: TGTGCCAGCAGCTTGGACAGTGGCTACACCTTC. Residues: CASSLDSGYTF.